What follows is one T cell receptor beta chain and its context. Its target is unknown. The PCR employed 60 Vbeta primers together with 13 Jbeta primers. Repertoires were generated with immunoSEQ multiplex PCR, while TCRdb's copy carries only in-frame clones and drops some. The sample lists some 190,000 clones, around 82% occurring once. Per germline, CDR1 MNHNY and CDR2 SVGAGI (reference sequence). Deletions cut 2 bases from V and 0 bases from J, with 7 bases between. There are 14 residues in the CDR3. These data come from a study of cytomegalovirus exposure and HLA in healthy donors. For the study at large: Approximately 85 million unique TCRs from HLA-typed donors were held in an early release of data.

Points from the study as a whole: The classifier reportedly diagnosed cytomegalovirus status with high specificity and sensitivity.

This chain connects TRBV6-6 to TRBJ1-1, with TRBD1 as a possible D gene (5 bases). The receptor's source is a man aged 40-55 years in good health and CMV-seropositive. Input material: PBMCs. CDR3 amino acids: CASSYAGVNTEAFF. As DNA, the CDR3 is TGTGCCAGCAGTTACGCGGGGGTGAACACTGAAGCTTTCTTT.